The T cell receptor beta chain described here comes from a study of blood T cell repertoires in COVID-19. Across the whole study: The United States, Italy and Spain provided the acute and convalescent COVID-19 samples. The cDNA or gDNA used as material had been derived from T cells, B-cell-depleted T cells, or PBMCs.

Source study methods: Estimation of nucleated cell counts was performed using reference gene primer amplification. Sequenced by immunoSEQ multiplex PCR; TCRdb stores in-frame clones only, minus some. V and J calls and clone size come straight from that table; D and trimming were deduced from the DNA. The sample yields fewer than 300,000 clones, nearly 90% seen once. V lost 2 bases and J lost 9, with 11 bases in between. The CDR3 is 14 residues long. CDR1 and CDR2 from the germline V gene are LNHNV and YYDKDF (reference sequence). This clonotype was sampled from a young man with active or convalescent COVID-19. Sequenced: peripheral blood. V usage is TRBV15 and J usage is TRBJ1-6, with D maybe TRBD1 (6 bases). The CDR3 region has the DNA TGTGCCACCAGCAGAACAGGGTACGGTTCACCCCTCCACTTT. It encodes CATSRTGYGSPLHF. Looking up the rest from reference TRBV15 and TRBJ1-6 gives the full variable domain: DAMVIQNPRYQVTQFGKPVTLSCSQTLNHNVMYWYQQKSSQAPKLLFHYYDKDFNNEADTPDNFQSRRPNTSFCFLDIRSPGLGDTAMYLCATSRTGYGSPLHFGNGTRLTVT.